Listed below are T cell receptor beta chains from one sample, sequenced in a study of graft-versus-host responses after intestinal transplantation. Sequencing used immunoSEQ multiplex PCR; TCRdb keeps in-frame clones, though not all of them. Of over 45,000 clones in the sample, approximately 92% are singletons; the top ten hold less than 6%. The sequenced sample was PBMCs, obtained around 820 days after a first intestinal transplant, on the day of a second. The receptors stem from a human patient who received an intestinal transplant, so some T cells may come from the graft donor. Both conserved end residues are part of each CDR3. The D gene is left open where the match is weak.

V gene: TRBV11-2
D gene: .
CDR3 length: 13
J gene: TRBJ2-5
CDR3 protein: CASSLNRVQSRYF

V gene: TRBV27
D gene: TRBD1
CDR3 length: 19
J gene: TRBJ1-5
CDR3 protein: CASSLKAPGQGRHNQPQHF

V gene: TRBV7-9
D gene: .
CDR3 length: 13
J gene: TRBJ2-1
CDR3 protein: CASSLGATGEQFF

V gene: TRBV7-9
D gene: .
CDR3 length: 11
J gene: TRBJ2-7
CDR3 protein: CASSVSYEQYF

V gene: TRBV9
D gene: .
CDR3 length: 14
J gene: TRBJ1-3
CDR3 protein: CASSVGTDGNTIYF

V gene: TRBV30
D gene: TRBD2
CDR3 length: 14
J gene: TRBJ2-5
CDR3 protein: CAWSRGGRYETQYF

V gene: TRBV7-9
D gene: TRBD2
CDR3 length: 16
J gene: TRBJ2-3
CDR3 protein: CASSLAASGSTDTQYF

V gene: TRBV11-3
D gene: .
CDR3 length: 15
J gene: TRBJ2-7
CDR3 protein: CASSPVRDNPYEQYF

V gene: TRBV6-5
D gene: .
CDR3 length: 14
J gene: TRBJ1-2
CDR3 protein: CASSLMTGNYGYTF

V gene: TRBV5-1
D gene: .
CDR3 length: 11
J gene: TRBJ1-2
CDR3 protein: CASSLAGGYTF

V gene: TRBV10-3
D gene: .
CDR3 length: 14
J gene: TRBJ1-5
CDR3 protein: CAISEAGGNQPQHF

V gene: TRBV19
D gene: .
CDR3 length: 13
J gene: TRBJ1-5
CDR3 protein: CASRSEGPQPQHF

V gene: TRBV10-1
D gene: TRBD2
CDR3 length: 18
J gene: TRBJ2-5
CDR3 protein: CASRSFASGRAEGETQYF

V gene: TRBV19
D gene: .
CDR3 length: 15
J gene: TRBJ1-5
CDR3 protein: CASSIDSSINQPQHF

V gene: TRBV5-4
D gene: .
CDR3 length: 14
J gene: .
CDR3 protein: CASSLGVGTYEQYF

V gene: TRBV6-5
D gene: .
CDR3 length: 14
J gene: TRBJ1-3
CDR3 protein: CASKSGYSGNTIYF

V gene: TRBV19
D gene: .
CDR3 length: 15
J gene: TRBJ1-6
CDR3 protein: CASSLYGQGDSPLHF

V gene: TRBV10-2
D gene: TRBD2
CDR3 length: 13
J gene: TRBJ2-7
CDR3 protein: CASTSGSSYEQYF

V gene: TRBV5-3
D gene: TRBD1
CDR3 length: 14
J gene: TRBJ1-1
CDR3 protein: CARSLTGEGTEAFF

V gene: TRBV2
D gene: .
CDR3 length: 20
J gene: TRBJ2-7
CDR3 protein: CASSVRGFQSYIPVTYEQYF

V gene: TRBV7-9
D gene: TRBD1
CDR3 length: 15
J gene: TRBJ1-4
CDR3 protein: CASSPGQGSGEKLFF

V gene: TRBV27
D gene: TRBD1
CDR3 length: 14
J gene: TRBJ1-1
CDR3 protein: CASGDRGQNTEAFF

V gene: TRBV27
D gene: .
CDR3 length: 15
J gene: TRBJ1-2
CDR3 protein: CASSLYQGPFYGYTF

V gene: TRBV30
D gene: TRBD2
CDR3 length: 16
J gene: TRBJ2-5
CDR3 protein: CAWSALTSGRKETQYF

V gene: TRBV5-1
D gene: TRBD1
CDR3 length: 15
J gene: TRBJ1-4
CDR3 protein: CASSLRTGSKEKLFF

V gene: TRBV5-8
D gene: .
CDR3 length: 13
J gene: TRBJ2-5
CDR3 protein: CASSWGRGETQYF

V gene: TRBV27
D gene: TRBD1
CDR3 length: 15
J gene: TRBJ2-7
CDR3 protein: CASSPADRASYEQYF

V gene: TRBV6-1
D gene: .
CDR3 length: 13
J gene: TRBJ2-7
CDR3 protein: CASLADYSYEQYF

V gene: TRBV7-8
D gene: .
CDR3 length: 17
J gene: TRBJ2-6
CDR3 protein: CASSLRAGTSGANVLTF

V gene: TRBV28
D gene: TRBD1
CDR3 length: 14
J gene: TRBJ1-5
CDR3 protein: CASSDGQGRQPQHF

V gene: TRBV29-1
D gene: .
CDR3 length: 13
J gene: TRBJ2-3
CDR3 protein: CSAGTKYTDTQYF

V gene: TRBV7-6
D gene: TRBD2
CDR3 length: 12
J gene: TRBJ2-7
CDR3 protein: CASSDGTSATYF

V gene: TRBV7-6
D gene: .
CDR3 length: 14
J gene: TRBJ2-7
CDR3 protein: CASSVAQGLYEQYF

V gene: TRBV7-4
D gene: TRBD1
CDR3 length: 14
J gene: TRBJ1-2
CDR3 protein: CASSSWTGGFGYTF

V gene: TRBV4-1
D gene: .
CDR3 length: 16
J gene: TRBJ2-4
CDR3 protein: CASSQEIQRAKNIQYF

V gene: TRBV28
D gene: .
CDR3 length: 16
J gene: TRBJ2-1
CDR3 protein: CASSLSGTLGGNEQFF

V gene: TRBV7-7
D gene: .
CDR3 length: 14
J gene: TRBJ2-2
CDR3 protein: CASRSGTNTGELFF

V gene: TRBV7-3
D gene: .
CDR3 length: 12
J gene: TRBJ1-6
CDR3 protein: CASSLISTEVHF

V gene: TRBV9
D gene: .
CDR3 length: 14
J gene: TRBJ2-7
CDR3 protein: CASSVAGTPYEQYF

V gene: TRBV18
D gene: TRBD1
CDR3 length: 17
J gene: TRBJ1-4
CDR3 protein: CASSPRQGGAGNEKLFF

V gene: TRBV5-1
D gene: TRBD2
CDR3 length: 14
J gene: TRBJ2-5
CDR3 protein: CASSSVGGDETQYF

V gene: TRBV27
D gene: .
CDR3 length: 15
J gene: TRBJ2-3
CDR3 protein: CASSAPGLQNHTQYF

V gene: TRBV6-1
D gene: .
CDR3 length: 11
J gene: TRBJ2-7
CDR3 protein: CASRLGGEQYF

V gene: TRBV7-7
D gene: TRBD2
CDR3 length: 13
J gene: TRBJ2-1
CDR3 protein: CASSLAGGDEQFF

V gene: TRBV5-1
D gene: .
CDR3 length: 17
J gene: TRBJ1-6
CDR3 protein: CASSSGQIVGFNSPLHF

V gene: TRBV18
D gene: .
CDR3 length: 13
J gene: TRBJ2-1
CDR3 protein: CASSPRESREQFF

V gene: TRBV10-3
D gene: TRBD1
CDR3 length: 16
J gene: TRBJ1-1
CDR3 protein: CAISAWEGRGSTEAFF

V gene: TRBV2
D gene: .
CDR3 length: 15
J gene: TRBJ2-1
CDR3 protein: CASSEVRDPNNEQFF